One and the same sample provided the 17 T cell receptor beta chains below, sequenced in a study of cytomegalovirus exposure and HLA in healthy donors. The PCR made use of 60 Vbeta and 13 Jbeta primers. Measured with immunoSEQ multiplex PCR; TCRdb has only the in-frame clones, and not every one. This repertoire shows about 190,000 clones, under 85% found once; its top ten account for roughly 1.5%. The sequenced material came from PBMCs. All receptors derive from a woman younger than 30 in good health and CMV-seronegative.

The J gene is TRBJ1-1, the V gene TRBV28; 8 nucleotides line up with TRBD1. The CDR3 covers 15 residues. The germline V gene encodes CDR1 MDHEN and CDR2 SYDVKM. The V and J ends lost 6 bases and 0 bases, in that order; junction bases with no gene match: 6. The DNA for the CDR3 is TGTGCCAGCAGCCGGACAGGGAGCTTGAACACTGAAGCTTTCTTT. It translates to CASSRTGSLNTEAFF.

This rearrangement joins TRBV19 to TRBJ2-3, with 9 positions matching TRBD2. The V segment lost 8 bases and the J segment 2 bases; nucleotides outside the gene matches: 8. The germline CDR1 and CDR2 sequences are LNHDA and SQIVND (reference sequence). The CDR3 length is 15 residues. This CDR3 is CASGGLAGYTDTQYF. CDR3 nucleotide sequence: TGTGCCAGTGGGGGCCTAGCGGGGTACACAGATACGCAGTATTTT.

The chain is built from TRBV4-3 and TRBJ1-2; 8 nucleotides line up with TRBD1. The V gene's germline CDR1 is LGHNA and CDR2 YSLEER. The CDR3 is 15 residues long. V shed 1 base and J 4 bases; nucleotides not matched to a gene: 5. The CDR3 DNA sequence: TGCGCCAGCAGCCAAGGTCAGGGGGCGGTCTATGGCTACACCTTC. Translation: CASSQGQGAVYGYTF.

The rearrangement links TRBV7-9 to TRBJ1-5; 9 positions match TRBD1. Trimming at V came to 5 bases and at J to 2 bases, leaving 4 bases not matched to a gene. This CDR3 region has 15 residues. Germline V gives CDR1 SEHNR, CDR2 FQNEAQ (reference sequence). CDR3 residues: CASSTGGVGNQPQHF. The CDR3 DNA is TGTGCCAGCAGCACAGGGGGCGTGGGCAATCAGCCCCAGCATTTT.

The genes are TRBV13 and TRBJ1-1; D is possibly TRBD1 (5 bases). CDR3 length equals 10 residues. Germline V gene sequence: CDR1 PRHDT, CDR2 FYEKMQ (reference sequence). Trimming removed 10 bases from V and 11 bases from J, with 14 bases in between. The CDR3 region has the DNA TGTGCCAACGGGGGGGTTTCGGCTTTCTTT. Amino acid sequence: CANGGVSAFF. Supplemented by reference TRBV13 and TRBJ1-1, the full variable domain reads AAGVIQSPRHLIKEKRETATLKCYPIPRHDTVYWYQQGPGQDPQFLISFYEKMQSDKGSIPDRFSAQQFSDYHSELNMSSLELGDSALYFCANGGVSAFFGQGTRLTVV.

The genes are TRBV2 and TRBJ2-4; 7 nucleotides agree with TRBD1. The V segment lost 4 bases and the J segment 2 bases; nucleotides outside the gene matches: 5. Per germline, CDR1 SNHLY and CDR2 FYNNEI. The CDR3 is 15 residues long. This CDR3 reads CASSGQGLTKNIQYF. The CDR3 DNA is TGTGCCAGCAGTGGACAGGGCCTGACCAAAAACATTCAGTACTTC.

CDR3 sequence (DNA): TGCAGCGTTTCACAGGGGGCGGCCTACGAGCAGTACTTC. Translating it yields CSVSQGAAYEQYF. V gene TRBV29-1 combines with J gene TRBJ2-5; 9 bases map to TRBD1. The J call may be in error: the DNA end matches TRBJ2-7 better. This CDR3 has 13 residues. CDR1 and CDR2 (germline): SQVTM, ANQGSEA.

The V and J genes are TRBV5-1 and TRBJ1-1; TRBD1 might be the D (5 bases). The germline V gene has CDR1 SGHRS and CDR2 YFSETQ. The germline V and J ends were trimmed by 7 bases and 2 bases, with 12 bases remaining between them. The CDR3 is 13 amino acids. CDR3: CASAWDFNTEAFF. CDR3 nucleotide sequence: TGCGCCAGCGCATGGGACTTTAACACTGAAGCTTTCTTT.

V and J are TRBV7-3 and TRBJ2-3; possibly TRBD2 for D (6 bases). V was trimmed by 3 bases and J by 5 bases, leaving 12 bases between them. The V gene's germline CDR1 is SGHTA and CDR2 FQGTGA. The CDR3 has 14 residues. CDR3 protein: CASSLGPAGDTQYF. In DNA form, the CDR3 reads TGTGCCAGCAGCTTGGGTCCAGCGGGAGATACGCAGTATTTT. Variable domain in full (rest from reference TRBV7-3 and TRBJ2-3): GAGVSQTPSNKVTEKGKYVELRCDPISGHTALYWYRQSLGQGPEFLIYFQGTGAADDSGLPNDRFFAVRPEGSVSTLKIQRTERGDSAVYLCASSLGPAGDTQYFGPGTRLTVL.

The chain has TRBV5-1 and TRBJ2-1, with 9 positions matching TRBD2. Trimming removed 0 bases from V and 8 bases from J; junction bases left unmatched: 15. This CDR3 spans 18 amino acids. In germline, CDR1 is SGHRS, CDR2 YFSETQ. CDR3 nucleotide sequence: TGCGCCAGCAGCTTGGCCGGGGGGAATAGCGGGAGTCGGGATGAGCAGTTCTTC. This translates into CASSLAGGNSGSRDEQFF.

The chain combines TRBV29-1 with TRBJ2-1; D perhaps matches TRBD2 (6 bases). The germline V gene has CDR1 SQVTM and CDR2 ANQGSEA. V was clipped by 8 bases and J by 2 bases, with 16 bases between them. The CDR3 length is 14 residues. CDR3 sequence reads: CSQALATAYNEQFF. The CDR3 DNA sequence: TGCAGCCAGGCCCTAGCGACGGCCTACAATGAGCAGTTCTTC.

This chain links TRBV11-2 with TRBJ2-7; D possibly corresponds to TRBD1 (5 bases). CDR1 and CDR2 (germline): SGHAT, FQNNGV. CDR3 length: 17 residues. V was pared by 3 bases and J by 0 bases, with 18 bases between. CDR3 bases: TGTGCCAGCAGCTTCATCGCCCGACAGCCGCTCTCCTACGAGCAGTACTTC. Its translation is CASSFIARQPLSYEQYF.

The chain joins TRBV28 to TRBJ1-5, with unresolved D. The CDR3 is 19 amino acids. Germline V gene lookup returns CDR1 MDHEN and CDR2 SYDVKM. V was clipped by 5 bases and J by 0 bases, with 23 bases between them. The CDR3, as DNA: TGTGCCAGCAGTCTGAATGAAATCCGATCCCGGGTTAGCAATCAGCCCCAGCATTTT. This codes for CASSLNEIRSRVSNQPQHF.

The chain has TRBV9 and TRBJ2-1, with 10 bases aligning to TRBD2. This CDR3 spans 17 amino acids. Looked up from germline, CDR1 is SGDLS and CDR2 is YYNGEE. V shed 0 bases and J 10 bases; nucleotides not matched to a gene: 13. The CDR3 DNA is TGTGCCAGCAGCGTAGGAGGTAGCGGGGGGAAACTAGGAGAGCAGTTCTTC. It encodes CASSVGGSGGKLGEQFF.

The chain couples TRBV19 to TRBJ1-2; 9 bases line up with TRBD1. This CDR3 comprises 14 residues. V lost 7 bases and J lost 4; bases outside the gene matches: 7. CDR1 and CDR2 from the germline V gene are LNHDA and SQIVND (reference sequence). CDR3 sequence: CASTPGTGFYGYTF. The CDR3 DNA reads as TGTGCCAGTACCCCCGGGACAGGGTTCTATGGCTACACCTTC.

This chain links TRBV5-4 with TRBJ2-1; 10 bases agree with TRBD1. V dropped 2 bases and J dropped 4; count of bases not matched to a gene: 3. This CDR3 spans 15 amino acids. The germline gives CDR1 SGHNT, CDR2 YYREEE (reference sequence). CDR3 loop: CASSLDRGPYNEQFF. The DNA for the CDR3 is TGTGCCAGCAGCTTAGACAGGGGGCCTTACAATGAGCAGTTCTTC.

J is TRBJ1-4 and V is TRBV5-1; no reliable D call. The CDR3 is 16 residues long. CDR1 and CDR2 (germline): SGHRS, YFSETQ. V was clipped by 0 bases and J by 3 bases, with 12 bases between them. The CDR3, as DNA: TGCGCCAGCAGCTTGGAAGGGCCGGGGTCTAATGAAAAACTGTTTTTT. It codes for CASSLEGPGSNEKLFF.